This TCR beta chain was identified during a study of CD8+ T cells in alopecia areata. The study's findings and limits: Greater clonality was observed in lesional scalp samples, especially alopecia totalis/universalis, versus normal scalp.

There are 18 residues in the CDR3. J gave up 0 bases and V 3 bases, and 8 bases lay outside the gene matches. Germline V lookup: CDR1 SGDLS, CDR2 YYNGEE. Comments on this clone: Its antigen is unidentified.

Reverse transcription of extracted RNA yielded cDNA, which provided the sequencing template. TCRdb's copy holds only in-frame clones and misses some; the assay was immunoSEQ multiplex PCR. The table records 98,000 or so clones, 45% to 70% of them present only once. Source material: CD8+ T cells sorted from blood. This TCR derives from a human donor in good health. The chain has TRBV9 and TRBJ2-6, with 8 bases aligning to TRBD1. The CDR3 nucleotides are TGTGCCAGCAGCGGTCGACAGGGGCGTCACTCTGGGGCCAACGTCCTGACTTTC. Protein product: CASSGRQGRHSGANVLTF.